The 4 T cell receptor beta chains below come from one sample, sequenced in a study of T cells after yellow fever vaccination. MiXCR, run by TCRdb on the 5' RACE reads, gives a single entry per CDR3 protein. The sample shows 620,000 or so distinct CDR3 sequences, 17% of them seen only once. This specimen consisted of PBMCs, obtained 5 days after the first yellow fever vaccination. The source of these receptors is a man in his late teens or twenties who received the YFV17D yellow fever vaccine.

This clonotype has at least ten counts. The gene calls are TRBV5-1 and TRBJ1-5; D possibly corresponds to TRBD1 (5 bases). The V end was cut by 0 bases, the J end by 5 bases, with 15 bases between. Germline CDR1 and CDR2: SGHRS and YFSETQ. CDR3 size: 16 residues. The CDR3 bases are TGCGCCAGCAGCTTGGGGGGCGCAGGGTGGGATCAGCCCCAGCATTTT. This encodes CASSLGGAGWDQPQHF.

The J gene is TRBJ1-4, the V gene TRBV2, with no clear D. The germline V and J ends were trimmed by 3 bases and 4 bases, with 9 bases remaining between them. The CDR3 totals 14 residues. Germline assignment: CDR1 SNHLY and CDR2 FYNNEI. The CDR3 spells CASSDGRDNEKLFF. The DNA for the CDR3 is TGTGCCAGCAGTGACGGGCGGGATAATGAAAAACTGTTTTTT.

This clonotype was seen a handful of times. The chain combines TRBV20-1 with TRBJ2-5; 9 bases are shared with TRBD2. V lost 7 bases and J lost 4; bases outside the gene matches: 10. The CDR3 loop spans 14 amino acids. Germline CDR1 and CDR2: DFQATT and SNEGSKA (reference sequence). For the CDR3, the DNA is TGCAGTGGAAGAACCGGGACTAGCAGAGAGACCCAGTACTTC. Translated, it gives CSGRTGTSRETQYF.

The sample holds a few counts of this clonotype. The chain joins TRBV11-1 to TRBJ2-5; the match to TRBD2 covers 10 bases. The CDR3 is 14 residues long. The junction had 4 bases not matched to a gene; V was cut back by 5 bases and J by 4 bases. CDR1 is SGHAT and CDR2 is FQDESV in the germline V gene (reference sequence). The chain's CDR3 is CASSLLAGPETQYF. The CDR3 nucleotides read TGTGCCAGCAGCCTACTAGCGGGGCCAGAGACCCAGTACTTC.